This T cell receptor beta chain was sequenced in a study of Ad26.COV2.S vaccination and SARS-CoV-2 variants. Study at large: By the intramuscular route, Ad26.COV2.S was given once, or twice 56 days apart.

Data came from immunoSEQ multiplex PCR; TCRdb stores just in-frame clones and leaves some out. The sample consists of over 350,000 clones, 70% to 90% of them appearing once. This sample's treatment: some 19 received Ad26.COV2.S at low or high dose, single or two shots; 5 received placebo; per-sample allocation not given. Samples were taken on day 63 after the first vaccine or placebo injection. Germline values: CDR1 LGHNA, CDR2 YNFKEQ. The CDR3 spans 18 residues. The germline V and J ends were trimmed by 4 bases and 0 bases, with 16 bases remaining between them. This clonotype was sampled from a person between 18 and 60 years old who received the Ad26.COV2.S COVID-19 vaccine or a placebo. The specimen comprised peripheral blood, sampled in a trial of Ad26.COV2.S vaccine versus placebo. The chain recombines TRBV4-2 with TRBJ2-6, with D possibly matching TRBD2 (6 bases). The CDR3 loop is CASSLAEGGNSGANVLTF. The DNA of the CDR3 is TGTGCCAGCAGCCTCGCTGAGGGAGGAAACTCTGGGGCCAACGTCCTGACTTTC.